Below, one TCR beta chain is given with its context. One junction end does not reproduce the germline sequence, and a read error may be involved. This record comes from a study of T cell responses to AZD1222 COVID-19 vaccine. The repertoire was sequenced with immunoSEQ multiplex PCR; TCRdb's copy has only in-frame clones and lacks some. The sample includes about 140,000 clones, around 90% of them seen just once. Germline V lookup: CDR1 LNHDA, CDR2 SQIVND (reference sequence). This CDR3 comprises 16 residues. The sequence was collected from an adult in good health. This chain joins TRBV19 and TRBJ2-2, with TRBD1 identical over 7 bases. The sample consisted of peripheral blood, taken on day 0 of AZD1222 vaccination. For the CDR3, the DNA is TGTGCCAGCAGTATACGGACAGGCCGGAACACCGGGGAGCTGTTTTTT. Translating it yields CASSIRTGRNTGELFF.